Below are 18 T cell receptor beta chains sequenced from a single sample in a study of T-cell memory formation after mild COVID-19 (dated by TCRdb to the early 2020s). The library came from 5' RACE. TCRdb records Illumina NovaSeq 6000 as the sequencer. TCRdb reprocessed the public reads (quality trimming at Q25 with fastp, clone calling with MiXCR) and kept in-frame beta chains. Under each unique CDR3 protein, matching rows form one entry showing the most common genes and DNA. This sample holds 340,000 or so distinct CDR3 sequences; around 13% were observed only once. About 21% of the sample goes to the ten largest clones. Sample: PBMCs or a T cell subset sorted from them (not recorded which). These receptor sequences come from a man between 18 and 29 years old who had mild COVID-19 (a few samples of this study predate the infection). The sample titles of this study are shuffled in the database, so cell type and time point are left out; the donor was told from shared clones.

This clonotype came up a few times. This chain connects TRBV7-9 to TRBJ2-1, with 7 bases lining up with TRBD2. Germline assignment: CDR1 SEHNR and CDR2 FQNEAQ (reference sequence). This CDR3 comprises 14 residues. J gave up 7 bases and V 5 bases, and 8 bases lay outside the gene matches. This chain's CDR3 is CASSGKRGSNEQFF. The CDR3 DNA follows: TGTGCCAGCAGCGGGAAGCGGGGTTCGAATGAGCAGTTCTTC.

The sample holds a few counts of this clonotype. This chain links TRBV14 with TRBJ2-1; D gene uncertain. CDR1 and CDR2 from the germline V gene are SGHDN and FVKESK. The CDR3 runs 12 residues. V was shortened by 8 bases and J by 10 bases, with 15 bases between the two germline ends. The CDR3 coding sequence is TGTGCCAGCGGACCGCTATCCCGGGAGCAGTTCTTC. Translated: CASGPLSREQFF. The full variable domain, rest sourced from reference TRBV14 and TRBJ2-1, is EAGVTQFPSHSVIEKGQTVTLRCDPISGHDNLYWYRRVMGKEIKFLLHFVKESKQDESGMPNNRFLAERTGGTYSTLKVQPAELEDSGVYFCASGPLSREQFFGPGTRLTVL.

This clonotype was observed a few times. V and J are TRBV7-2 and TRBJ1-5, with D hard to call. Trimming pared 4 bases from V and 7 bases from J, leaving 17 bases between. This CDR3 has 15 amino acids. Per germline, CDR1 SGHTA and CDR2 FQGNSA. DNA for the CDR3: TGTGCCAGCAGCTCCGGAAGTGGCATCTTCCAGCCCCAGCATTTT. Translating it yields CASSSGSGIFQPQHF.

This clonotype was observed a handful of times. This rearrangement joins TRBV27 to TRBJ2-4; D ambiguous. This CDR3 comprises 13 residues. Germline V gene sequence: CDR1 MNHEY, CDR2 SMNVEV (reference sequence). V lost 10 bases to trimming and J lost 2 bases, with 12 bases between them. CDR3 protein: CAIGTKTKNIQYF. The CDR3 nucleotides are TGTGCCATCGGTACCAAAACCAAAAACATTCAGTACTTC.

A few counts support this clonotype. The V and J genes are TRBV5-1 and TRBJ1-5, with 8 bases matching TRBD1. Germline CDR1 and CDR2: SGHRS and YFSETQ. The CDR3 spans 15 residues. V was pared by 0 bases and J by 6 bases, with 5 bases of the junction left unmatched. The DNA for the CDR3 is TGCGCCAGCAGCTTGGCTCCAGGGGGCGGTCAGCCCCAGCATTTT. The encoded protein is CASSLAPGGGQPQHF.

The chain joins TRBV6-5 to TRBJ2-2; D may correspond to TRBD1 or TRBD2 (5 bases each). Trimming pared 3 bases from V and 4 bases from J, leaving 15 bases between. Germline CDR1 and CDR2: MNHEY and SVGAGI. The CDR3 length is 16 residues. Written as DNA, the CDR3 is TGTGCCAGCAGTTATAATGTAGGGGAGCTCACCGGGGAGCTGTTTTTT. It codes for CASSYNVGELTGELFF.

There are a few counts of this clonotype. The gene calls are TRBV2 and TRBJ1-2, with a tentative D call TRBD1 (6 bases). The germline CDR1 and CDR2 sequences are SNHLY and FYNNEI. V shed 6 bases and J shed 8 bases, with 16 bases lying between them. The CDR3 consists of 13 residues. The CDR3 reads CASSLRDKGGYTF. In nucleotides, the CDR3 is TGTGCCAGCAGCCTCAGGGACAAAGGCGGCTACACCTTC.

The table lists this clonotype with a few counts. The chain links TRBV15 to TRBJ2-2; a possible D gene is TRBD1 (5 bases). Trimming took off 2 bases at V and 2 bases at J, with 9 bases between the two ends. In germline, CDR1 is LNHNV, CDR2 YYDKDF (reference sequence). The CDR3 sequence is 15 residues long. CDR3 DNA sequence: TGTGCCACCAGCAGACGACAGTTCAACACCGGGGAGCTGTTTTTT. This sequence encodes CATSRRQFNTGELFF.

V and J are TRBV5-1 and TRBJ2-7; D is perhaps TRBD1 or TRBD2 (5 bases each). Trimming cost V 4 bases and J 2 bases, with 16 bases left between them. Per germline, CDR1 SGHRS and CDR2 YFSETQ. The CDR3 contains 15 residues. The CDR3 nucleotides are TGCGCCAGCAGCGGGACCGGAGTTTCAACCTACGAGCAGTACGTC. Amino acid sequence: CASSGTGVSTYEQYV.

Written as DNA, the CDR3 is TGTGCCAGCAGTTACTTAGCGGGGGGGCAAGAGACCCAGTACTTC. Translated: CASSYLAGGQETQYF. The rearrangement uses TRBV6-6 and TRBJ2-5, with 11 bases identical to TRBD2. Germline V CDR1 and CDR2: MNHNY, SVGAGI (reference sequence). J lost 2 bases, V lost 1 base, and 0 bases had no gene match. The length of the CDR3 is 15 residues.

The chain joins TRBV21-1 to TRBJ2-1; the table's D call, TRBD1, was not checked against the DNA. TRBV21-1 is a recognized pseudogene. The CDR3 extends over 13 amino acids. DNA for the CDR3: TGTGCCAGCAGCAGGGGGGTCCACAATGAGCAGTTCTTC. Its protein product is CASSRGVHNEQFF.

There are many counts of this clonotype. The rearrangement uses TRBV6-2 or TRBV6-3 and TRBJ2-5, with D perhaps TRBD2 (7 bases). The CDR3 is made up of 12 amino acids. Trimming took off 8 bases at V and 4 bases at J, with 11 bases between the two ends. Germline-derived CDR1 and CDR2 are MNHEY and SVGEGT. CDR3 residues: CASSGGRETQYF. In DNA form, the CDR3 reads TGTGCCAGCTCGGGGGGCCGAGAGACCCAGTACTTC.

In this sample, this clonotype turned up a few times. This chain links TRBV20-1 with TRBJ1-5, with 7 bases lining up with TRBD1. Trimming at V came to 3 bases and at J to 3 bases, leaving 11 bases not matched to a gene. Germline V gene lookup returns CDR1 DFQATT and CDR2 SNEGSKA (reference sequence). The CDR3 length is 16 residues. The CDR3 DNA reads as TGCAGTGCTAGCTCCGCCAGGGGGGCCTACAATCAGCCCCAGCATTTT. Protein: CSASSARGAYNQPQHF.

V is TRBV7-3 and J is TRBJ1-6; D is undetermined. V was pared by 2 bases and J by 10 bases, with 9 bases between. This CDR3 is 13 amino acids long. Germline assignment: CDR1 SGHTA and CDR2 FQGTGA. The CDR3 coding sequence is TGTGCCAGCAGCTTAGGGCATCCGTCACCCCTCCACTTT. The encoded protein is CASSLGHPSPLHF.

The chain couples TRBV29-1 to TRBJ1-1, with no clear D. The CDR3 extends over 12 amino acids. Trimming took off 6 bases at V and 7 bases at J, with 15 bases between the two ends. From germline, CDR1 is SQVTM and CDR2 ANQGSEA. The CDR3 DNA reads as TGCAGCGTGGAGCTAGGTCCCATTGAAGCTTTCTTT. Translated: CSVELGPIEAFF.

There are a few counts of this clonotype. CDR3 region: CASSQVEGWGTDTQYF. The CDR3 DNA follows: TGTGCCAGCAGCCAAGTCGAGGGATGGGGGACAGATACGCAGTATTTT. The V and J genes are TRBV4-2 and TRBJ2-3; D assignment may be TRBD1 or TRBD2 (5 bases each). The germline V gene encodes CDR1 LGHNA and CDR2 YNFKEQ. V lost 1 base, J lost 3 bases, and 14 bases lay in between. The CDR3 is 16 residues long.

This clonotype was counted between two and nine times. CDR3 in DNA: TGTGCCAGCAGTACGATTACCTATGGCTACACCTTC. This gives the protein CASSTITYGYTF. V gene TRBV9 combines with J gene TRBJ1-2; D is uncertain. The CDR3 spans 12 residues. CDR1 is SGDLS, CDR2 YYNGEE, per germline. V lost 5 bases and J 4 bases, leaving 9 bases between the germline ends.

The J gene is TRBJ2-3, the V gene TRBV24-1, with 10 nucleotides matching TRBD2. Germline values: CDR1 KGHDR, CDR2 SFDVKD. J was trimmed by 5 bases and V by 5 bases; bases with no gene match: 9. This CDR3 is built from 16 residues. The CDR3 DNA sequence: TGTGCCACCAGTGGCCCGAGCGGGGGGGCCCAAGATACGCAGTATTTT. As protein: CATSGPSGGAQDTQYF.